The rows below give T cell receptor beta chains drawn from one sample of a study of blood T cell repertoires in COVID-19. TCRdb keeps only in-frame clones here, not all; method: immunoSEQ multiplex PCR. Found here are 99,000 or so clones, roughly 80% of them singletons; the top ten hold just under 20%. The material sequenced was peripheral blood. These TCRs come from a woman in her seventies with acute or convalescent COVID-19. Both conserved end residues are part of each CDR3. D genes are given only for firm matches. Clone size is stated in some rows and not others, as once, few, many or a class when expanded.

j_call clone_size d_call v_call cdr3_aa cdr3_nt
TRBJ1-1 NA TRBD1 TRBV5-1 CASRSGQQNTEAFF TGCGCCAGCAGATCGGGACAGCAGAACACTGAAGCTTTCTTT
TRBJ1-1 few NA TRBV6-5 CAISGGTNTEAFF TGTGCCATCTCTGGGGGGACGAACACTGAAGCTTTCTTT
TRBJ1-1 NA NA TRBV6-5 CASSPIGGPNTEAFF TGTGCCAGCAGCCCGATCGGGGGGCCCAACACTGAAGCTTTCTTT
TRBJ1-4 NA NA TRBV11-2 CASSSYKVPRGDEKLFF TGTGCCAGCAGCTCGTATAAAGTCCCCAGGGGTGATGAAAAACTGTTTTTT
TRBJ1-5 NA TRBD1 TRBV6-2/TRBV6-3 CASSYSDRGLWSNQPQHF TGTGCCAGCAGTTACTCGGACAGGGGGCTTTGGAGCAATCAGCCCCAGCATTTT
TRBJ1-3 few TRBD1 TRBV2 CASSTSSGGSGNTIYF TGTGCCAGCAGTACCTCTTCAGGGGGCTCTGGAAACACCATATATTTT
TRBJ1-2 NA NA TRBV11-2 CASSLVGSPYGYTF TGTGCCAGCAGCTTAGTCGGGAGCCCCTATGGCTACACCTTC
TRBJ1-1 NA TRBD1 TRBV5-8 CASSLGTGRTEAFF TGTGCCAGCAGCTTGGGGACAGGGCGCACTGAAGCTTTCTTT
TRBJ1-6 once TRBD1 TRBV7-8 CASSVPGGHSPLHF TGTGCCAGCAGCGTCCCAGGGGGGCATTCACCCCTCCACTTT
TRBJ1-2 NA TRBD1 TRBV23-1 CASSQSGQGAHGYTF TGCGCCAGCAGTCAATCGGGACAGGGGGCGCATGGCTACACCTTC
TRBJ1-5 NA NA TRBV4-3 CASSQDMGTPSYPQPQHF TGCGCCAGCAGCCAAGATATGGGGACTCCCAGTTATCCTCAGCCCCAGCATTTT
TRBJ2-7 many NA TRBV29-1 CSARGDSTYEQYF TGCAGCGCCCGAGGCGACAGCACCTACGAGCAGTACTTC
TRBJ2-7 NA NA TRBV12-2 CASRLPGQGAIYEQYF TGTGCAAGTCGCTTACCAGGACAGGGGGCAATTTACGAGCAGTACTTC
TRBJ2-5 NA NA TRBV28 CASRAGPVRGQETQYF TGTGCCAGCAGAGCCGGGCCAGTTAGGGGACAAGAGACCCAGTACTTC
TRBJ2-4 NA TRBD1 TRBV4-2 CASSQEAGQGKGAKNIQYF TGTGCCAGCAGCCAAGAAGCGGGACAGGGTAAAGGTGCCAAAAACATTCAGTACTTC
TRBJ2-1 NA NA TRBV30 CAWVRSGSPYNEQFF TGTGCCTGGGTGCGTTCCGGGAGCCCCTACAATGAGCAGTTCTTC
TRBJ1-2 few NA TRBV5-1 CASSSRGAGYGYTF TGCGCCAGCAGCTCCCGCGGGGCGGGGTATGGCTACACCTTC
TRBJ2-7 once NA TRBV5-1 CASSLGAGVNEQYF TGCGCCAGCAGCTTGGGAGCCGGGGTGAACGAGCAGTACTTC
TRBJ1-1 NA NA TRBV30 CAWSRSNEAFF TGTGCCTGGAGTAGGAGCAACGAAGCTTTCTTT
TRBJ2-1 NA NA TRBV3-1/TRBV3-2 CASRAGGEQFF TGTGCCAGCAGGGCAGGAGGCGAGCAGTTCTTC
TRBJ2-3 NA TRBD2 TRBV4-2 CASSPGKGLAAYTQYF TGTGCCAGCAGCCCCGGAAAGGGACTAGCCGCCTATACGCAGTATTTT
TRBJ2-1 NA TRBD2 TRBV2 CASRPGLAGGFYNEQFF TGTGCCAGCCGCCCAGGGCTAGCGGGGGGGTTTTACAATGAGCAGTTCTTC
TRBJ2-5 NA TRBD2 TRBV11-2 CASSLGFTSGGQETQYF TGTGCCAGCAGCTTAGGTTTCACTAGCGGGGGTCAAGAGACCCAGTACTTC
TRBJ2-5 NA TRBD1 TRBV5-1 CASSRPGQGRETQYF TGCGCCAGCAGCCGCCCGGGACAGGGTAGAGAGACCCAGTACTTC
TRBJ1-1 once TRBD1 TRBV27 CASTQRQGMDTEAFF TGTGCCAGCACCCAAAGACAGGGAATGGACACTGAAGCTTTCTTT
TRBJ1-2 NA NA TRBV6-2/TRBV6-3 CASSPRGGSDVYGYTF TGTGCCAGCAGTCCACGGGGGGGCAGCGATGTTTATGGCTACACCTTC
TRBJ2-1 once NA TRBV18 CASSPGGTGYNEQFF TGTGCCAGCTCACCCGGGGGGACAGGATACAATGAGCAGTTCTTC
TRBJ1-4 NA TRBD1 TRBV19 CASSKLGQVNEKLFF TGTGCCAGTAGTAAACTCGGACAGGTTAATGAAAAACTGTTTTTT
TRBJ2-5 NA TRBD2 TRBV10-3 CAISGSAGGPIETQYF TGTGCCATCAGTGGATCGGCGGGGGGGCCTATAGAGACCCAGTACTTC
TRBJ1-2 NA NA TRBV7-2 CASSFTVGYGYTF TGTGCCAGCAGCTTTACAGTGGGCTATGGCTACACCTTC
TRBJ2-7 NA TRBD2 TRBV2 CASSDLGVAGGYEQYF TGTGCCAGCAGTGATCTGGGAGTAGCGGGGGGGTACGAGCAGTACTTC
TRBJ1-2 NA NA TRBV11-2 CASSTTGPYSYTF TGTGCCAGCAGCACGACGGGTCCCTATAGCTACACCTTC
TRBJ1-6 few TRBD1 TRBV7-8 CASSRGTDSPLHF TGTGCCAGCAGCCGCGGGACAGATTCCCCCCTCCACTTT
TRBJ1-1 NA NA TRBV6-5 CASKLWEDTEAFF TGTGCCAGCAAACTCTGGGAGGACACTGAAGCTTTCTTT
TRBJ1-6 NA TRBD1 TRBV30 CAWSVGTGGNSPLHF TGTGCCTGGAGTGTAGGGACAGGGGGCAATTCACCCCTCCACTTT
TRBJ1-2 NA TRBD1 TRBV5-4 CASSLGDRKQGGYTF TGTGCCAGCAGCTTGGGGGACAGGAAGCAGGGTGGCTACACCTTC
TRBJ2-1 few TRBD1 TRBV2 CASSDGGQVNEQFF TGTGCCAGCAGTGATGGTGGACAGGTCAATGAGCAGTTCTTC
TRBJ2-3 NA NA TRBV2 CASSVRVGRADTQYF TGTGCCAGCAGTGTCAGGGTTGGGCGTGCAGATACGCAGTATTTT
TRBJ1-6 NA NA TRBV6-6 CASSYGGGGWDSPLHF TGTGCCAGCAGTTACGGTGGGGGGGGTTGGGATTCACCCCTCCACTTT
TRBJ2-2 NA TRBD2 TRBV3-1/TRBV3-2 CASSLRLGGDTGELFF TGTGCCAGCAGCCTCAGATTGGGGGGGGACACCGGGGAGCTGTTTTTT
TRBJ1-6 NA NA TRBV21-1 CASTGGPLGDNSPLHF TGTGCCAGCACCGGAGGGCCTCTGGGGGATAATTCACCCCTCCACTTT
TRBJ1-4 NA TRBD1 TRBV28 CASSRGTGGNEKLFF TGTGCCAGCAGCCGTGGGACAGGGGGAAATGAAAAACTGTTTTTT
TRBJ2-2 NA TRBD1 TRBV6-5 CASRGYRGKTGELFF TGTGCCAGCAGGGGATACAGGGGGAAGACCGGGGAGCTGTTTTTT
TRBJ2-6 NA TRBD1 TRBV29-1 CSVTGTGGANVLTF TGCAGCGTGACCGGGACAGGGGGCGCCAACGTCCTGACTTTC
TRBJ1-4 NA NA TRBV19 CASSPGLANEKLFF TGTGCCAGTAGTCCGGGATTAGCTAATGAAAAACTGTTTTTT
TRBJ2-2 few TRBD1 TRBV29-1 CSGTGTGATGELFF TGCAGCGGGACCGGGACAGGGGCCACCGGGGAGCTGTTTTTT
TRBJ2-3 NA TRBD1 TRBV28 CASSSLYADRGDTDTQYF TGTGCCAGCAGTTCCCTATATGCGGACAGGGGGGATACAGATACGCAGTATTTT
TRBJ2-2 few TRBD2 TRBV4-3 CASSPVPTSDNTGELFF TGCGCCAGCAGCCCAGTGCCGACTAGCGATAACACCGGGGAGCTGTTTTTT
TRBJ2-5 NA TRBD1 TRBV5-4 CASSPRTGGQETQYF TGTGCCAGCAGCCCCAGGACAGGGGGACAAGAGACCCAGTACTTC
TRBJ1-6 NA NA TRBV2 CASRITGFRDSPLHF TGTGCCAGCAGAATTACCGGGTTCAGGGATTCACCCCTCCACTTT
TRBJ1-5 NA NA TRBV6-6 CASSLGGSNQPQHF TGTGCCAGCAGTCTCGGTGGTAGCAATCAGCCCCAGCATTTT
TRBJ2-2 NA TRBD2 TRBV27 CASSRGLAGAANTGELFF TGTGCCAGCAGTCGAGGACTAGCGGGGGCCGCGAACACCGGGGAGCTGTTTTTT
TRBJ1-1 NA NA TRBV28 CASRSGGLVGTEAFF TGTGCCAGCAGGTCCGGCGGGCTAGTGGGAACTGAAGCTTTCTTT
TRBJ2-5 NA TRBD1 TRBV4-2 CASSQDTKGQHQETQYF TGTGCCAGCAGCCAAGACACAAAGGGACAGCACCAAGAGACCCAGTACTTC